The 17 T cell receptor beta chains in this list originate from one sample, sequenced in a study of T cell responses to AZD1222 COVID-19 vaccine (dated by TCRdb to the early 2020s). Library generation was performed with the immunoSEQ multiplex PCR assay. As stored in TCRdb, this immuneACCESS dataset retains in-frame rearrangements with V and J assigned. A fraction of the clones does not appear; measured against another copy, unresolved V genes explain less than half of the discrepancy, and the remainder lacks a known reason. The sample table contains about 150,000 clones; only one count was recorded for 90% to 95% of them. In total, the top ten clones hold about 1.6% of the sample. The time point label corresponds to: about 28 days (+/-7) after the second vaccine dose. The material sequenced was peripheral blood, taken 28 days after the second AZD1222 dose. The receptors derive from an adult who received the AZD1222 COVID-19 vaccine.

The chain couples TRBV15 to TRBJ1-5; no clear D. V was pared by 1 base and J by 2 bases, with 18 bases between. The CDR3 is 18 residues long. The germline gives CDR1 LNHNV, CDR2 YYDKDF (reference sequence). The CDR3 region has the DNA TGTGCCACCAGCAGAGTTAGGGATCCCTATATTGGCAATCAGCCCCAGCATTTT. It yields the protein CATSRVRDPYIGNQPQHF. Supplemented by reference TRBV15 and TRBJ1-5, the full variable domain reads DAMVIQNPRYQVTQFGKPVTLSCSQTLNHNVMYWYQQKSSQAPKLLFHYYDKDFNNEADTPDNFQSRRPNTSFCFLDIRSPGLGDTAMYLCATSRVRDPYIGNQPQHFGDGTRLSIL.

In its sample, this clone was seen once. V gene TRBV5-5 combines with J gene TRBJ1-1; D gene uncertain. The CDR3 extends over 13 amino acids. V was pared by 3 bases and J by 7 bases, with 13 bases between. Looked up from germline, CDR1 is SGHKS and CDR2 is YYEKEE (reference sequence). CDR3 protein: CASSSLFSDEAFF. The CDR3 DNA is TGTGCCAGCAGCTCCCTCTTCAGCGATGAAGCTTTCTTT.

The count of this clone is one. V and J are TRBV5-1 and TRBJ1-3; TRBD1 matches at 7 bases. Germline values: CDR1 SGHRS, CDR2 YFSETQ. The length of the CDR3 is 19 residues. J lost 0 bases, V lost 1 base, and 13 bases had no gene match. As DNA, the CDR3 is TGCGCCAGCAGCTTGTCCGGGACAGCATCCTTTATCTCTGGAAACACCATATATTTT. The encoded protein is CASSLSGTASFISGNTIYF.

The count of this clone is one. This chain links TRBV27 with TRBJ1-5; D remains unclear. The germline gives CDR1 MNHEY, CDR2 SMNVEV (reference sequence). V was clipped by 3 bases and J by 4 bases, with 13 bases between them. The CDR3 consists of 15 residues. This chain's CDR3 is CASSLSVSPNQPQHF. For the CDR3, the DNA is TGTGCCAGCAGTTTGTCGGTCTCTCCAAATCAGCCCCAGCATTTT.

The gene calls are TRBV7-8 and TRBJ1-6, with 7 bases that match TRBD1. Looked up from germline, CDR1 is SGHVS and CDR2 is FQNEAQ. The length of the CDR3 is 15 residues. V was clipped by 6 bases and J by 7 bases; unmatched bases: 9. CDR3 loop: CASSVRDRVNSPLHF. In nucleotides, the CDR3 is TGTGCCAGCAGTGTTCGAGACAGGGTCAATTCACCCCTCCACTTT. Filled out from reference TRBV7-8 and TRBJ1-6, the complete variable domain reads GAGVSQSPRYKVAKRGQDVALRCDPISGHVSLFWYQQALGQGPEFLTYFQNEAQLDKSGLPSDRFFAERPEGSVSTLKIQRTQQEDSAVYLCASSVRDRVNSPLHFGNGTRLTVT.

The chain links TRBV19 to TRBJ1-4, with D uncertain. Germline-derived CDR1 and CDR2 are LNHDA and SQIVND (reference sequence). Between the trimmed V and J ends, which lost 5 bases and 0 bases, there was a span of 10 bases. CDR3 length: 15 amino acids. The CDR3 bases are TGTGCCAGTAGTCCCGGACGGTCAACTAATGAAAAACTGTTTTTT. Amino acid sequence: CASSPGRSTNEKLFF.

V is TRBV13 and J is TRBJ1-6; perhaps TRBD1 as D (5 bases). CDR1 and CDR2 from the germline V gene are PRHDT and FYEKMQ (reference sequence). The CDR3 has 14 amino acids. The V end was cut by 3 bases, the J end by 6 bases, with 9 bases between. The CDR3 DNA sequence: TGTGCCAGCAGCTTGTTTCAGGGTAATTCACCCCTCCACTTT. The encoded protein is CASSLFQGNSPLHF.

The chain has TRBV9 and TRBJ1-1; D is perhaps TRBD1 (6 bases). CDR1 is SGDLS and CDR2 is YYNGEE in the germline V gene. Trimming took 3 bases from V and 7 from J, leaving 22 bases between them. This CDR3 is 16 amino acids long. This chain's CDR3 is CASSARPGVGLFEAFF. CDR3 DNA sequence: TGTGCCAGCAGCGCGAGGCCAGGGGTTGGGCTGTTTGAAGCTTTCTTT. Based on the CDR3 plus reference TRBV9 and TRBJ1-1, the full variable domain is DSGVTQTPKHLITATGQRVTLRCSPRSGDLSVYWYQQSLDQGLQFLIQYYNGEERAKGNILERFSAQQFPDLHSELNLSSLELGDSALYFCASSARPGVGLFEAFFGQGTRLTVV.

The chain combines TRBV13 with TRBJ2-7, with TRBD2 matching over 8 bases. J was trimmed by 0 bases and V by 4 bases; bases with no gene match: 11. CDR1 and CDR2 (germline): PRHDT, FYEKMQ (reference sequence). The CDR3 runs 17 residues. The CDR3 DNA follows: TGTGCCAGCAGCTGGACGGGACTAGGATCCCCCTCCTACGAGCAGTACTTC. It codes for CASSWTGLGSPSYEQYF.

The chain links TRBV15 to TRBJ2-5, with 7 bases matching TRBD2. Germline CDR1 and CDR2: LNHNV and YYDKDF (reference sequence). This CDR3 has 15 residues. V was pared by 6 bases and J by 5 bases, with 12 bases of the junction left unmatched. In DNA form, the CDR3 reads TGTGCCACCAGGGGGGGGTTTAGCAGGAGGGAGACCCAGTACTTC. Its protein is CATRGGFSRRETQYF.

This clone appeared once. The chain joins TRBV11-3 to TRBJ2-3; 14 bases agree with TRBD2. Germline CDR1 SGHNT, CDR2 YENEEA. This CDR3 has 18 amino acids. Trimming took 4 bases from V and 1 from J; bases not matched to a gene: 7. The CDR3: CASSSGLAGGLGTDTQYF. As DNA, the CDR3 is TGTGCCAGCAGCTCTGGACTAGCGGGAGGCCTAGGCACAGATACGCAGTATTTT. The complete variable domain, with remaining parts taken from reference TRBV11-3 and TRBJ2-3, reads EAGVVQSPRYKIIEKKQPVAFWCNPISGHNTLYWYLQNLGQGPELLIRYENEEAVDDSQLPKDRFSAERLKGVDSTLKIQPAELGDSAVYLCASSSGLAGGLGTDTQYFGPGTRLTVL.

This chain uses TRBV15 with TRBJ1-1; D is unresolved. The CDR3 sequence is 14 residues long. The ends were cut back, 0 bases at V and 2 bases at J, with 7 bases in the middle. CDR1 and CDR2 from the germline V gene are LNHNV and YYDKDF (reference sequence). This CDR3 reads CATSRDRSNTEAFF. DNA for the CDR3: TGTGCCACCAGCAGAGACAGGAGTAACACTGAAGCTTTCTTT.

V and J are TRBV27 and TRBJ1-1; D is uncertain. The CDR3 runs 13 residues. CDR1 is MNHEY, CDR2 SMNVEV, per germline (reference sequence). V was cut by 6 bases and J by 0 bases, with 8 bases left in between. The CDR3 sequence: CASSEVLNTEAFF. The CDR3 region has the DNA TGTGCCAGCAGCGAAGTTTTGAACACTGAAGCTTTCTTT.

For the CDR3, the DNA is TGTGCCAGCAGTGAAGTCGGACATCAGCCCCAGCATTTT. The encoded protein is CASSEVGHQPQHF. V is TRBV6-1 and J is TRBJ1-5, with unresolved D. V shed 1 base and J shed 5 bases, with 6 bases lying between them. Germline V gives CDR1 MNHNS, CDR2 SASEGT. The CDR3 is 13 residues long.

J is TRBJ2-2 and V is TRBV6-5; a weak D match, TRBD2 (5 bases). CDR3 length equals 14 residues. Trimming left V 6 bases short and J 6 bases short, with 14 bases between. Germline-derived CDR1 and CDR2 are MNHEY and SVGAGI. CDR3 loop: CASRTSTTAGELFF. The DNA of the CDR3 is TGTGCCAGCAGGACCTCGACTACCGCCGGGGAGCTGTTTTTT.

The rearrangement joins TRBV15 to TRBJ1-5; no reliable D call. The CDR3 runs 15 residues. V was clipped by 0 bases and J by 9 bases, with 15 bases between them. Germline assignment: CDR1 LNHNV and CDR2 YYDKDF (reference sequence). The CDR3, as DNA: TGTGCCACCAGCAGAGATGGTTTTTTACAGTTGCCCCAGCATTTT. The encoded protein is CATSRDGFLQLPQHF.

This clone has a single count. The chain has TRBV27 and TRBJ1-2; unclear D gene. Germline V gene sequence: CDR1 MNHEY, CDR2 SMNVEV (reference sequence). V gave up 7 bases and J gave up 4 bases, with 13 bases separating them. The CDR3 is made up of 13 amino acids. CDR3 bases: TGTGCCAGCAAGATTATGGCGGGCTATGGCTACACCTTC. Translation: CASKIMAGYGYTF.